This section outlines one T cell receptor (beta chain) sequence together with its context. V shed 2 bases and J shed 0 bases, with 13 bases lying between them. Germline lookup yields CDR1 ENHRY and CDR2 SYGVKD. This CDR3 region has 17 residues. These data belong to a study of OX40 agonist ivuxolimab in advanced cancers. Clones were read by immunoSEQ multiplex PCR, and TCRdb kept only the in-frame ones, dropping some. This sample has about 73,000 clones; 92% occur once, and the top ten carry roughly 10%. The sample here was CD4+ or CD8+ T cells sorted from blood, taken in a trial of the OX40 agonist ivuxolimab. This clonotype was obtained from an adult with an advanced solid tumor such as melanoma, head and neck, liver or kidney cancer. The chain uses TRBV10-3 and TRBJ2-2; TRBD1 or TRBD2 may be the D gene (6 bases each). The CDR3 bases are TGTGCCATCAGTGAGGATCCGGGGGCAACGAACACCGGGGAGCTGTTTTTT. Protein product: CAISEDPGATNTGELFF.